This TCR beta chain derives from a study of T cells in Graves' hyperthyroidism and ophthalmopathy. Regarding the study as a whole: A model of 13 V-J pairs discriminated ophthalmopathy from stable hyperthyroidism. Within blood appeared most thyroid clonotypes that had expanded above 0.001.

RNA transcripts gave rise to amplified TCR beta CDR3 regions. The TCR CDR3 first-round RT-PCR relied on the HTBI primer set. TCRdb used MiXCR to reprocess the multiplex PCR reads, holding one entry per CDR3 protein. Counted here are over 250,000 distinct CDR3 sequences, roughly an eighth occurring once; the ten biggest clones make up 34%. Disease duration was under 3 months in the ophthalmopathy patients, who also had a Clinical Activity Score of at least 3 and a NOSPECS grade of at least 4. Clinical symptoms, serum thyroxine and TRAb, thyroid ultrasound and orbital computed tomography together formed the diagnostic basis. To note about this clonotype: Its antigen is unidentified.

This receptor was taken from a woman between 35 and 50 years old with Graves' ophthalmopathy. What was sequenced was blood.

The CDR3 DNA follows: TGTGCCATCAGGGGCACAGGCAGGGACTATGGCTACACCTTC. It yields the protein CAIRGTGRDYGYTF. The chain employs TRBV10-3 and TRBJ1-2; D is perhaps TRBD1 (5 bases). CDR1 ENHRY and CDR2 SYGVKD come from the germline V gene. CDR3 length equals 14 residues. V dropped 6 bases and J dropped 3 bases, with 14 bases sitting between them.